The 8 T cell receptor beta chains below all came from one sample that was sequenced in a study of T cell responses to AZD1222 COVID-19 vaccine (dated by TCRdb to about 2021). Library preparation employed the immunoSEQ multiplex PCR assay. TCRdb holds this immuneACCESS table with in-frame rearrangements only. Some clones are missing; in checked studies, unresolved V genes explain under half, and the rest has no known cause. This sample comprises some 140,000 clones, around nine tenths of them detected only once. The ten largest clones capture about 6% of the sample. In light of the paper, this sample's time point label describes: baseline before first vaccination. The specimen was peripheral blood, collected on day 0 of AZD1222 vaccination. The origin of the receptors is an adult in good health.

The V and J genes are TRBV25-1 and TRBJ2-7; maybe TRBD2 (6 bases). The V gene's germline CDR1 is MGHDK and CDR2 SYGVNS. The V gene lost 8 bases and the J gene lost 3 bases, with 14 bases spanning the gap. There are 13 residues in the CDR3. CDR3 DNA sequence: TGTGCCAGCTCCGGGACTCGCATCTACGAGCAGTACTTC. This translates into CASSGTRIYEQYF.

This clone showed up just a few times. The chain recombines TRBV6-4 with TRBJ1-4; the D gene is possibly TRBD1 (5 bases). V lost 3 bases to trimming and J lost 3 bases, with 11 bases between them. The length of the CDR3 is 15 residues. Germline CDR1 is MRHNA and CDR2 is SNTAGT. CDR3 nucleotide sequence: TGTGCCAGCAGTGAAAGGGACGGACCTAATGAAAAACTGTTTTTT. This encodes CASSERDGPNEKLFF.

The CDR3 spells CASSLGQGPETQYF. CDR3 coding DNA: TGTGCCAGCAGCCTGGGACAGGGGCCCGAGACCCAGTACTTC. The rearrangement uses TRBV7-9 and TRBJ2-5; 10 positions agree with TRBD1. Trimming at V came to 5 bases and at J to 5 bases, leaving 5 bases not matched to a gene. The CDR3 runs 14 residues. Germline V gene data show CDR1 as SEHNR and CDR2 as FQNEAQ (reference sequence).

V gene TRBV7-3 combines with J gene TRBJ1-2, with 9 bases matching TRBD1. Germline V gene data show CDR1 as SGHTA and CDR2 as FQGTGA. The ends lost 5 bases at V and 5 bases at J; junction bases unmatched: 9. The CDR3 runs to 15 residues. This CDR3 is CASSPDRGSRYGYTF. The CDR3 DNA follows: TGTGCCAGCAGCCCCGACAGGGGGTCTCGTTATGGCTACACCTTC.

The chain has TRBV28 and TRBJ1-5; 7 nucleotides line up with TRBD1. V dropped 4 bases and J dropped 0; count of bases not matched to a gene: 12. This CDR3 region has 18 residues. Germline lookup yields CDR1 MDHEN and CDR2 SYDVKM. CDR3 region: CASSYPAGTDYSNQPQHF. The CDR3 DNA reads as TGTGCCAGCAGTTATCCCGCCGGGACAGATTATAGCAATCAGCCCCAGCATTTT.

This rearrangement joins TRBV6-5 to TRBJ1-5; TRBD1 might be the D (5 bases). Trimming left V 6 bases short and J 1 base short, with 13 bases between. Germline V CDR1 and CDR2: MNHEY, SVGAGI. CDR3 length: 15 residues. The DNA of the CDR3 is TGTGCCAGCAGAGAGGGGACGGTGAGCAATCAGCCCCAGCATTTT. Translating gives CASREGTVSNQPQHF.

This clone was observed once. The chain combines TRBV6-5 with TRBJ1-5; D gene uncertain. This CDR3 comprises 14 residues. V lost 11 bases and J lost 2, with 16 bases in between. CDR1 is MNHEY, CDR2 SVGAGI, per germline. CDR3 nucleotides: TGTGCCTCCGCCCGGGCAGGCCGCAATCAGCCCCAGCATTTT. Its translation: CASARAGRNQPQHF.

The chain employs TRBV20-1 and TRBJ1-1; TRBD1 is a possible D gene (6 bases). Trimming took 3 bases from V and 1 from J, leaving 15 bases between them. CDR1 is DFQATT, CDR2 SNEGSKA, per germline (reference sequence). The CDR3 is made up of 15 amino acids. The CDR3 DNA follows: TGCAGTGCTAGTTACCCCGCGACAGGGAACACTGAAGCTTTCTTT. This gives the protein CSASYPATGNTEAFF.